This T cell receptor (beta chain) emerged from a study of regulatory T cells in long-lasting Graves disease. This clonotype was counted a few times. What it binds is unknown. Building the TCR beta libraries relied on iRepertoire HTBI primers, and CDR3 regions underwent Arm-PCR. TCRdb processed the multiplex PCR reads anew with MiXCR; each CDR3 protein has one entry. The top ten hold roughly 6.9% of the sample, which has around 450,000 distinct CDR3 sequences, 20% to 25% seen once. Whole-study findings and limits: Accuracy was perhaps lowered by the small sample size. Whereas around 970 public clonotypes were shared by new patients, persistent patients shared more, at a few thousand.

Time point given: persistent/refractory GD, antithyroid drugs over 5 years with positive TRAb. TCR sequences were obtained from RNA taken from PBMCs. The specimen comprised peripheral blood mononuclear cells (PBMCs), sampled when the disease was refractory, from a patient treated with antithyroid drugs. The sequence was obtained from a female donor with Graves disease.

The CDR3 sequence is CASSHLQGDTEAFF. The DNA of the CDR3 is TGTGCCAGCAGTCACCTACAGGGGGACACTGAAGCTTTCTTT. This chain links TRBV6-1 with TRBJ1-1; TRBD1 agrees at 8 bases. The CDR3 is made up of 14 amino acids. The trim removed 5 bases at V and 3 bases at J, leaving 5 bases unmatched. Looked up from germline, CDR1 is MNHNS and CDR2 is SASEGT.